The clone carrying this T cell receptor beta chain was detected ten times or more. What it binds is unknown. This specimen belongs to a study of response to subunit inactivated influenza vaccine. Study-level results: The study's authors posited that every seasonal influenza vaccination enlists few new T cells.

The CDR3 extends over 14 amino acids. V shed 1 base and J 5 bases; nucleotides not matched to a gene: 6. In germline, CDR1 is GTSNPN, CDR2 SVGIG (reference sequence). TCRdb passed the RT-PCR reads through MiXCR, listing each CDR3 protein once. The sample records 450,000 to 600,000 distinct CDR3 sequences, 7.2% being singletons. This sample comprised PBMCs from blood, obtained less than 30 months after vaccination. The source is a man aged 50 to 69 who received an inactivated influenza vaccine. The chain recombines TRBV30 with TRBJ2-7; 9 positions match TRBD1. Written as DNA, the CDR3 is TGTGCCTGGAGTGAAGGGACAGGGATAAACGAGCAGTACTTC. This translates into CAWSEGTGINEQYF. Looking up the rest from reference TRBV30 and TRBJ2-7 gives the full variable domain: SQTIHQWPATLVQPVGSPLSLECTVEGTSNPNLYWYRQAAGRGLQLLFYSVGIGQISSEVPQNLSASRPQDRQFILSSKKLLLSDSGFYLCAWSEGTGINEQYFGPGTRLTVT.